The 30 T cell receptor beta chains in this list originate from one sample, sequenced in a study of CD8+ T cells in alopecia areata. Regarding treatment: oral pan-JAK inhibitor, 5-10 mg twice daily. As the sequencing template, cDNA was produced by extracting RNA and reverse transcribing it. Sequenced by immunoSEQ multiplex PCR; TCRdb stores in-frame clones only, minus some. Counted here are roughly 100,000 clones, more than 75% occurring once; the ten biggest clones make up roughly 11%. The starting material was CD8+ T cells sorted from blood, obtained around week 30, from a patient treated with tofacitinib. The receptors come from a human donor with alopecia areata.

The chain employs TRBV11-2 and TRBJ2-3; D is perhaps TRBD1 (5 bases). This CDR3 comprises 13 residues. Trimming removed 5 bases at V and 4 bases at J, with 10 bases between. Germline CDR1 is SGHAT and CDR2 is FQNNGV. CDR3 amino acids: CASSGAGSDTQYF. The CDR3, as DNA: TGTGCCAGCAGCGGGGCAGGATCAGATACGCAGTATTTT.

V gene TRBV13 combines with J gene TRBJ1-5; D remains unclear. The CDR3 loop spans 15 amino acids. V was pared by 3 bases and J by 0 bases, with 9 bases between. Looked up from germline, CDR1 is PRHDT and CDR2 is FYEKMQ (reference sequence). Written as DNA, the CDR3 is TGTGCCAGCAGCTTCGGGTATGGTAGCAATCAGCCCCAGCATTTT. The encoded protein is CASSFGYGSNQPQHF.

V and J are TRBV6-5 and TRBJ2-3; the D gene is possibly TRBD2 (5 bases). From germline, CDR1 is MNHEY and CDR2 SVGAGI. V lost 0 bases and J lost 0, with 10 bases in between. The CDR3 consists of 16 residues. This CDR3 reads CASSYSPSGSTDTQYF. DNA of the CDR3: TGTGCCAGCAGTTACTCGCCTTCGGGGAGCACAGATACGCAGTATTTT.

The V and J genes are TRBV14 and TRBJ1-2; D is unclear. CDR1 SGHDN and CDR2 FVKESK come from the germline V gene. V lost 1 base and J 2 bases, leaving 8 bases between the germline ends. This CDR3 comprises 14 residues. The CDR3 region is CASSQVVGNYGYTF. DNA of the CDR3: TGTGCCAGCAGCCAAGTGGTGGGGAACTATGGCTACACCTTC.

CDR3 loop: CSVDSPRAGEAFF. CDR3 sequence (DNA): TGCAGCGTTGACTCCCCCAGGGCAGGAGAAGCTTTCTTT. V gene TRBV29-1 combines with J gene TRBJ1-1; D perhaps matches TRBD1 (5 bases). Germline assignment: CDR1 SQVTM and CDR2 ANQGSEA. This CDR3 region has 13 residues. V gave up 3 bases and J gave up 8 bases, with 16 bases separating them. The variable domain in full, with the rest retrieved from reference TRBV29-1 and TRBJ1-1, is SAVISQKPSRDICQRGTSLTIQCQVDSQVTMMFWYRQQPGQSLTLIATANQGSEATYESGFVIDKFPISRPNLTFSTLTVSNMSPEDSSIYLCSVDSPRAGEAFFGQGTRLTVV.

This clone was recorded once. The rearrangement uses TRBV27 and TRBJ2-7; D is perhaps TRBD1 or TRBD2 (5 bases each). V shed 6 bases and J shed 3 bases, with 18 bases lying between them. This CDR3 has 15 amino acids. CDR1 and CDR2 from the germline V gene are MNHEY and SMNVEV (reference sequence). This CDR3 is CASSPGAAPYYEQYF. The CDR3 DNA reads TGTGCCAGCAGCCCCGGGGCAGCCCCCTACTACGAGCAGTACTTC.

The rearrangement links TRBV5-1 to TRBJ2-1; 8 nucleotides match TRBD2. The germline V gene encodes CDR1 SGHRS and CDR2 YFSETQ. V trimming: 0 bases; J trimming: 3 bases; junction bases outside the gene matches: 2. The CDR3 runs 15 residues. CDR3 amino acids: CASSLGGGIYNEQFF. DNA of the CDR3: TGCGCCAGCAGCTTGGGCGGGGGGATCTACAATGAGCAGTTCTTC.

The chain combines TRBV29-1 with TRBJ2-7; possibly TRBD1 for D (5 bases). The V end lost 0 bases, the J end lost 1 base, and 7 bases lay between the germline ends. The germline CDR1 and CDR2 sequences are SQVTM and ANQGSEA. This CDR3 region has 13 residues. Here the CDR3 DNA reads TGCAGCGTTGAAGAGGACAAATCCTACGAGCAGTACTTC. Protein: CSVEEDKSYEQYF.

This chain links TRBV5-6 with TRBJ2-3, with a possible D match to TRBD2 (6 bases). V was pared by 5 bases and J by 5 bases, with 12 bases between. This CDR3 has 13 residues. The V gene's germline CDR1 is SGHDT and CDR2 YYEEEE. The CDR3 DNA reads as TGTGCCAGCAGTCGGGGACTTGTAGATACGCAGTATTTT. This sequence encodes CASSRGLVDTQYF.

V usage is TRBV5-1 and J usage is TRBJ1-1; 10 nucleotides agree with TRBD1. The CDR3 contains 14 residues. Germline CDR1 and CDR2: SGHRS and YFSETQ. V lost 3 bases, J lost 5 bases, and 4 bases stayed unmatched. In DNA form, the CDR3 reads TGCGCCAGCAGCTCGACAGGGGGCGGTACTGAAGCTTTCTTT. This translates into CASSSTGGGTEAFF. The full variable domain, with the rest looked up from reference TRBV5-1 and TRBJ1-1, is KAGVTQTPRYLIKTRGQQVTLSCSPISGHRSVSWYQQTPGQGLQFLFEYFSETQRNKGNFPGRFSGRQFSNSRSEMNVSTLELGDSALYLCASSSTGGGTEAFFGQGTRLTVV.

The gene calls are TRBV21-1 and TRBJ1-1. TRBV21-1 is an annotated pseudogene. The CDR3 contains 16 residues. The CDR3 nucleotides read TGTGCCAGCAGCAAAGAGCGGCAGCAAATGAACACTGAAGCTTTCTTT. Its translation is CASSKERQQMNTEAFF.

The CDR3 loop reads CAISESDRSSYYEQYF. CDR3 DNA sequence: TGTGCCATCAGTGAGTCCGACAGGAGTTCCTACTACGAGCAGTACTTC. The rearrangement uses TRBV10-3 and TRBJ2-7; D is perhaps TRBD1 (6 bases). This CDR3 spans 16 amino acids. V gave up 0 bases and J gave up 3 bases, with 15 bases separating them. Germline V gene sequence: CDR1 ENHRY, CDR2 SYGVKD.

The V and J genes are TRBV30 and TRBJ1-4; D call uncertain. V was cut by 3 bases and J by 6 bases, with 14 bases left in between. CDR1 and CDR2 from the germline V gene are GTSNPN and SVGIG (reference sequence). This CDR3 spans 14 amino acids. This CDR3 reads CAWRPARGHEKLFF. The CDR3 DNA reads as TGTGCCTGGAGGCCGGCACGAGGTCATGAAAAACTGTTTTTT.

This clone was detected only a few times. V and J are TRBV7-2 and TRBJ2-4; 7 positions match TRBD1. This CDR3 has 13 amino acids. J gave up 8 bases and V 5 bases, and 6 bases lay outside the gene matches. From germline, CDR1 is SGHTA and CDR2 FQGNSA. CDR3 bases: TGTGCCAGCAGCGAACCAGACAGGGACATTCAGTACTTC. Amino acids: CASSEPDRDIQYF.

V usage is TRBV6-5 and J usage is TRBJ2-7; TRBD1 agrees at 12 bases. V shed 6 bases, J shed 6 bases, and the junction held 6 bases outside the gene matches. CDR3 length: 14 residues. Germline CDR1 MNHEY, CDR2 SVGAGI. This chain's CDR3 is CASSPGTGGFEQYF. The DNA of the CDR3 is TGTGCCAGCAGCCCCGGGACAGGGGGCTTCGAGCAGTACTTC.

The chain has TRBV28 and TRBJ2-7; TRBD1 is a possible D gene (6 bases). V was cut by 10 bases and J by 5 bases, with 15 bases left in between. The CDR3 has 12 residues. CDR1 is MDHEN and CDR2 is SYDVKM in the germline V gene. In nucleotides, the CDR3 is TGTGCCACGACTACAGGGAGCCACGAGCAGTACTTC. It is translated as CATTTGSHEQYF.

This chain connects TRBV5-1 to TRBJ1-2, with D uncertain. The CDR3 covers 13 residues. V lost 1 base, J lost 8 bases, and 12 bases lay in between. The germline CDR1 and CDR2 sequences are SGHRS and YFSETQ. DNA of the CDR3: TGCGCCAGCAGCTTGTTGGGAGTCCAGGGCTACACCTTC. It specifies CASSLLGVQGYTF.

A word on this clone: At one boundary the junction diverges from the germline segment, which might be a read error. This CDR3 reads CAIWGTSRDTQYF. CDR3 DNA sequence: TGTGCCATCTGGGGGACGAGCAGAGATACGCAGTATTTT. This chain connects TRBV2 to TRBJ2-3, with D perhaps assigned TRBD1 or TRBD2 (5 bases each). In germline, CDR1 is SNHLY, CDR2 FYNNEI. This CDR3 is 13 amino acids long.

V usage is TRBV6-5 and J usage is TRBJ2-1; 9 bases are a match to TRBD2. The CDR3 has 14 residues. The germline V gene has CDR1 MNHEY and CDR2 SVGAGI. J gave up 6 bases and V 8 bases, and 8 bases lay outside the gene matches. CDR3 protein: CASGFAGGGNEQFF. For the CDR3, the DNA is TGTGCCAGCGGTTTCGCGGGAGGGGGCAATGAGCAGTTCTTC.

The chain joins TRBV30 to TRBJ2-1; 9 bases agree with TRBD2. V shed 7 bases, J shed 5 bases, and the junction held 6 bases outside the gene matches. CDR3 length: 13 residues. Looked up from germline, CDR1 is GTSNPN and CDR2 is SVGIG (reference sequence). The CDR3 here is CALRLAADNEQFF. Written as DNA, the CDR3 is TGTGCCTTAAGACTAGCGGCCGACAATGAGCAGTTCTTC.

The CDR3 protein is CASTEDRDQETQYF. Here the CDR3 DNA reads TGCGCCAGCACCGAGGACAGGGACCAAGAGACCCAGTACTTC. This chain joins TRBV10-2 and TRBJ2-5; 8 bases are a match to TRBD1. The ends lost 7 bases at V and 0 bases at J; junction bases unmatched: 4. Germline V gene lookup returns CDR1 WSHSY and CDR2 SAAADI. This CDR3 contains 14 residues.

This clone was recorded a few times. This chain links TRBV28 with TRBJ2-1, with D maybe TRBD2 (6 bases). V lost 3 bases and J lost 0, with 9 bases in between. The CDR3 contains 15 residues. Germline V gene sequence: CDR1 MDHEN, CDR2 SYDVKM. The CDR3 loop is CASSLVTSSYNEQFF. The DNA for the CDR3 is TGTGCCAGCAGTTTGGTGACTAGCTCCTACAATGAGCAGTTCTTC.

As to this clone: The germline gene is not matched at one end of the junction; a read error may be the cause. The chain joins TRBV4-1 to TRBJ1-1, with 8 bases matching TRBD1. CDR3 size: 15 residues. The germline gives CDR1 MGHRA, CDR2 YSYEKL. CDR3: CASSHPGTGNTEAFF. CDR3 coding DNA: TGTGCCAGCAGCCATCCCGGGACAGGGAACACTGAAGCTTTCTTT.

The V call is TRBV19, the J call TRBJ2-2, with 7 nucleotides matching TRBD2. The germline CDR1 and CDR2 sequences are LNHDA and SQIVND (reference sequence). The J segment lost 0 bases and the V segment lost 9 bases, leaving 4 bases of the junction unmatched. The CDR3 contains 14 residues. The CDR3: CASSGLANTGELFF. For the CDR3, the DNA is TGTGCCAGCAGTGGACTAGCGAACACCGGGGAGCTGTTTTTT.

The J gene is TRBJ1-1, the V gene TRBV29-1, with D perhaps matching TRBD1 (5 bases). Germline V gene sequence: CDR1 SQVTM, CDR2 ANQGSEA. The CDR3 spans 14 residues. The DNA of the CDR3 is TGCAGTGTCGGGAGAGACGGGACGAACACTGAAGCTTTCTTT. It specifies CSVGRDGTNTEAFF. Using reference TRBV29-1 and TRBJ1-1 for the parts outside the CDR3, the full variable domain is SAVISQKPSRDICQRGTSLTIQCQVDSQVTMMFWYRQQPGQSLTLIATANQGSEATYESGFVIDKFPISRPNLTFSTLTVSNMSPEDSSIYLCSVGRDGTNTEAFFGQGTRLTVV.

The CDR3 DNA is TGTGCCACCAGCAGGGACAGGGGAAGCTCCTACGAGCAGTACTTC. It codes for CATSRDRGSSYEQYF. This chain uses TRBV15 with TRBJ2-7, with 9 bases identical to TRBD1. CDR3 size: 15 residues. The V and J ends lost 3 bases and 0 bases, in that order; junction bases with no gene match: 3. Looked up from germline, CDR1 is LNHNV and CDR2 is YYDKDF (reference sequence).

The V gene is TRBV10-2, the J gene TRBJ2-2; TRBD2 might be the D (6 bases). Looked up from germline, CDR1 is WSHSY and CDR2 is SAAADI. Trimming removed 3 bases from V and 0 bases from J, with 8 bases in between. The CDR3 has 15 residues. CDR3 in amino acids: CASSDVAANTGELFF. The CDR3 coding sequence is TGCGCCAGCAGTGATGTAGCGGCGAACACCGGGGAGCTGTTTTTT.

This chain joins TRBV27 and TRBJ2-7, with 9 nucleotides matching TRBD2. The CDR3 has 15 residues. Trimming at V came to 7 bases and at J to 2 bases, leaving 9 bases not matched to a gene. The germline gives CDR1 MNHEY, CDR2 SMNVEV (reference sequence). The CDR3 loop reads CASIEKAGGTYEQYF. For the CDR3, the DNA is TGTGCCAGCATCGAGAAAGCGGGGGGTACCTACGAGCAGTACTTC.

The V call is TRBV7-9, the J call TRBJ1-2; possibly TRBD1 for D (5 bases). Germline V gene sequence: CDR1 SEHNR, CDR2 FQNEAQ (reference sequence). V gave up 1 base and J gave up 0 bases, with 9 bases separating them. The CDR3 spans 15 residues. CDR3 DNA sequence: TGTGCCAGCAGCTTAGAGGGGTTGTCTAACTATGGCTACACCTTC. It translates to CASSLEGLSNYGYTF.

Here the CDR3 DNA reads TGTGCCAGCAGCTGGCGACAGGGTTGGTACGAGCAGTACTTC. As protein: CASSWRQGWYEQYF. The chain employs TRBV5-5 and TRBJ2-7, with TRBD1 identical over 7 bases. V shed 3 bases, J shed 4 bases, and the junction held 7 bases outside the gene matches. Germline lookup yields CDR1 SGHKS and CDR2 YYEKEE (reference sequence). This CDR3 spans 14 amino acids.